This T cell receptor beta chain appears in the sequencing data of a study of T-cell reconstitution after alpha-beta-depleted transplantation in children. Study results and limitations: About two months after transplant, alpha-beta T cells reportedly came from several hundred expanded graft clones. When one year had passed after transplant, most T-cell counts and diversity came from newly produced T cells.

TCRbeta library preparation incorporated unique molecular identifiers. A single record per CDR3 protein comes from TCRdb applying MiXCR to the PCR reads. The sample lists hundreds of thousands of distinct CDR3 sequences; almost 8% were seen once. This clonotype appeared many times. Its specificity is unknown. The specimen comprised peripheral blood, sampled 360 days after TCRalphabeta/CD19-depleted stem cell transplant. This sequence was found in a female patient under 10 years old who had a stem cell transplant for Fanconi anemia, so the T cells may come from the graft donor.

CDR3 in amino acids: CASGSPATYNEQFF. CDR3 DNA: TGTGCCAGCGGCAGCCCGGCGACATACAATGAGCAGTTCTTC. The chain has TRBV6-5 and TRBJ2-1; D uncertain. This CDR3 region has 14 residues. Trimming cost V 8 bases and J 4 bases, with 15 bases left between them. The germline gives CDR1 MNHEY, CDR2 SVGAGI.